Presented here are 2 T cell receptor beta chains from one specimen sequenced in a study of Ad26.COV2.S vaccination and SARS-CoV-2 variants (dated by TCRdb to about 2021). The sample's treatment or condition label, in plain terms: some 19 received Ad26.COV2.S at low or high dose, single or two shots; about 5 received placebo; per-sample allocation not given. Repertoires of vaccine and placebo recipients were sequenced from samples taken on day 63 after the first injection. Libraries were made using the immunoSEQ multiplex PCR assay. TCRdb re-hosts the immuneACCESS table, in-frame sequences only. Its copies lack some clones; in the studies checked, an unresolved V gene accounts for under half of them, and the cause for the rest is not known. Within this sample are around 300,000 clones, with around 88% of them counted one time only. The ten largest clones represent about 5% of the sample. This specimen consisted of peripheral blood, obtained in a trial of Ad26.COV2.S vaccine versus placebo. These receptors all stem from a person between 18 and 65 years old who received the Ad26.COV2.S COVID-19 vaccine or a placebo.

This clone was recorded a few times. The chain links TRBV2 to TRBJ2-2, with 7 bases that match TRBD1. The CDR3 sequence is 16 residues long. V dropped 6 bases and J dropped 6; count of bases not matched to a gene: 13. Germline-derived CDR1 and CDR2 are SNHLY and FYNNEI. The DNA of the CDR3 is TGTGCCAGCAGCGGACCACTGTTAACAGGGGCCGGGGAGCTGTTTTTT. Amino acids: CASSGPLLTGAGELFF.

The chain has TRBV6-1 and TRBJ1-6; no reliable D call. Trimming left V 3 bases short and J 3 bases short, with 9 bases between. CDR3 length: 15 residues. Germline V gene data show CDR1 as MNHNS and CDR2 as SASEGT. The CDR3 bases are TGTGCCAGCAGTGATCTGGGTAGCTATAATTCACCCCTCCACTTT. Protein sequence: CASSDLGSYNSPLHF.